This TCR beta chain was captured by sequencing in a study of vaccination and CD4 T cells after COVID-19. The wider study: Overlapping spike peptides from SARS-CoV-2, HCoV-NL63, HCoV-OC43 and HCoV-229E served to stimulate the cells. Control cultures were supplied with a CEFX pool, an HIV-1 Nef pool, or no peptide at all. The study, taken as a whole, reports: In convalescent patients, 304 of 307 vaccine-specific clones were mono-reactive for SARS-CoV-2 spike.

Comment on this clonotype: Its antigen is unidentified.

Sample treatment: approximately 9-day PBMC culture with coronavirus spike peptide pools or control peptides (ViraFEST assay). Antigen-specific T cell expansion with peptide pools preceded TCR sequencing in the ViraFEST approach. The Oncomine TCR Beta short-read assay generated sequence data from the DNA of cultured CD4+ T cells. From the PCR reads, TCRdb called clonotypes with MiXCR, one entry per CDR3 protein. Among 5,600 or so distinct CDR3 sequences listed, roughly 32% were seen once. Sequencing used CD4+ T cells from blood, cultured in vitro, obtained after SARS-CoV-2 vaccination. This receptor was obtained from a human donor who had recovered from COVID-19.

Written as DNA, the CDR3 is TGTGCCACCAGCAGGGAGGTGGGCAATACGCAGTATTTT. The encoded protein is CATSREVGNTQYF. The rearrangement links TRBV15 to TRBJ2-3, with D perhaps TRBD2 (5 bases). Germline values: CDR1 LNHNV, CDR2 YYDKDF (reference sequence). The CDR3 spans 13 residues. Trimming stripped 3 bases from V and 7 bases from J, with 11 bases between.